This entry describes one T cell receptor (beta chain). The J segment lost 0 bases and the V segment lost 4 bases, leaving 3 bases of the junction unmatched. CDR3 length: 14 residues. Germline V lookup: CDR1 LNHDA, CDR2 SQIVND (reference sequence). The data were produced by immunoSEQ multiplex PCR, yet TCRdb's version contains in-frame clones alone and is incomplete. The table lists 94,000 or so clones, roughly 83% of them singletons. The record originates from a study of control samples from healthy donors and cancer patients. This clonotype originated in a man between 65 and 85 years old with lung cancer. The chain employs TRBV19 and TRBJ2-7; 7 bases map to TRBD1. Sequencing input: PBMCs. The CDR3 DNA reads as TGTGCCAGTAGTACAGGGGGTCCCTCCTACGAGCAGTACTTC. It is translated as CASSTGGPSYEQYF.